This T cell receptor (beta chain) was identified during a study of blood T cell repertoires in COVID-19. About the study: The United States, Italy and Spain were the sources of the acute and convalescent COVID-19 samples. The analysed material was cDNA or gDNA that came from T cells, B-cell-depleted T cells, or PBMCs.

In the original processing: How many nucleated cells were present was estimated from reference gene primer amplification. The data were produced by immunoSEQ multiplex PCR, yet TCRdb's version contains in-frame clones alone and is incomplete. The DNA gave D and trimming, while V, J and clone size come from that table. The top ten clones hold roughly 3.6% of a sample with a few hundred thousand clones, 85% of them seen once. Germline V gives CDR1 SGDLS, CDR2 YYNGEE. V was pared by 0 bases and J by 3 bases, with 9 bases of the junction left unmatched. The CDR3 loop spans 18 amino acids. The V gene is TRBV9, the J gene TRBJ1-5, with 10 bases that match TRBD1. Sequenced input: peripheral blood. This clonotype was sampled from a woman aged 18-29 years with acute or convalescent COVID-19. CDR3 sequence (DNA): TGTGCCAGCAGCGTAGAAAAGGGGACAGGGGATACCAATCAGCCCCAGCATTTT. Amino acid sequence: CASSVEKGTGDTNQPQHF.